A single sample is the source of the 20 T cell receptor beta chains below, sequenced in a study of cytomegalovirus exposure and HLA in healthy donors. Primers for the PCR totalled 60 Vbeta and 13 Jbeta. Sequencing was performed with immunoSEQ multiplex PCR; in TCRdb, only in-frame clones are kept and a portion is missing. Counted here are more than 90,000 clones, around 80% occurring once; the ten biggest clones make up about 0.69%. Input material: PBMCs. The receptors shown here come from a woman aged 55 to 70 in good health and CMV-seronegative.

This clone was found a few times. The chain carries TRBV10-3 and TRBJ2-2, with D unresolved. Germline loops: CDR1 ENHRY, CDR2 SYGVKD. The CDR3 length is 11 residues. The V end was cut by 3 bases, the J end by 7 bases, with 3 bases between. CDR3 protein: CAISDGGELFF. In DNA, the CDR3 is TGTGCCATCAGTGACGGCGGGGAGCTGTTTTTT.

Turning to this clone: At the DNA level, this CDR3 is encoded by other sequences in the same sample as well. The CDR3 coding sequence is TGCGCCAGCAGCTCGCAGGGGGCAACTAATGAAAAACTGTTTTTT. It yields the protein CASSSQGATNEKLFF. This chain joins TRBV5-1 and TRBJ1-4; 7 bases align to TRBD1. The CDR3 contains 15 residues. Trimming cost V 3 bases and J 0 bases; bases outside gene matches: 2. Germline values: CDR1 SGHRS, CDR2 YFSETQ.

The genes are TRBV7-7 and TRBJ2-1; D is possibly TRBD1 (5 bases). Trimming took 2 bases from V and 9 from J, leaving 11 bases between them. The CDR3 consists of 13 residues. CDR1 and CDR2 from the germline V gene are SSHAT and FNYEAQ (reference sequence). The CDR3 loop reads CASSLLGVSEQFF. DNA of the CDR3: TGTGCCAGCAGCTTACTAGGGGTCAGTGAGCAGTTCTTC.

The CDR3 region has the DNA TGTGCCAGCAGCCCCGGGAGGGGAGAAACTAACACTGAAGCTTTCTTT. This gives the protein CASSPGRGETNTEAFF. This rearrangement joins TRBV7-2 to TRBJ1-1; D perhaps matches TRBD1 (5 bases). The CDR3 spans 16 residues. V was trimmed by 5 bases and J by 2 bases, leaving 18 bases between them. Germline CDR1 reads SGHTA; CDR2 reads FQGNSA. Complete variable domain (other parts from reference TRBV7-2 and TRBJ1-1): GAGVSQSPSNKVTEKGKDVELRCDPISGHTALYWYRQSLGQGLEFLIYFQGNSAPDKSGLPSDRFSAERTGGSVSTLTIQRTQQEDSAVYLCASSPGRGETNTEAFFGQGTRLTVV.

This sequence joins TRBV7-8 and TRBJ1-5; 10 bases are shared with TRBD1. This CDR3 is built from 16 residues. Germline values: CDR1 SGHVS, CDR2 FQNEAQ. Trimming at V came to 4 bases and at J to 5 bases, leaving 8 bases not matched to a gene. CDR3 DNA: TGTGCCAGCAGCTCTCGGGGACAGGGGACGCATCAGCCCCAGCATTTT. It specifies CASSSRGQGTHQPQHF. The whole variable domain, remainder taken from reference TRBV7-8 and TRBJ1-5, is GAGVSQSPRYKVAKRGQDVALRCDPISGHVSLFWYQQALGQGPEFLTYFQNEAQLDKSGLPSDRFFAERPEGSVSTLKIQRTQQEDSAVYLCASSSRGQGTHQPQHFGDGTRLSIL.

V usage is TRBV19 and J usage is TRBJ1-2; 9 nucleotides line up with TRBD1. Germline CDR1 is LNHDA and CDR2 is SQIVND (reference sequence). Trimming removed 11 bases from V and 5 bases from J; junction bases left unmatched: 6. CDR3 length: 12 residues. The CDR3 region is CAGSTGGYGYTF. The CDR3 DNA is TGTGCCGGTTCGACAGGGGGATATGGCTACACCTTC.

The chain recombines TRBV2 with TRBJ2-5; TRBD2 matches 9 bases. The CDR3 covers 13 residues. Trimming removed 5 bases from V and 3 bases from J; junction bases left unmatched: 1. The V gene's germline CDR1 is SNHLY and CDR2 FYNNEI. The CDR3 DNA sequence: TGTGCCAGCAGTAGACTAGCGGAAGAGACCCAGTACTTC. Amino acids: CASSRLAEETQYF.

V and J are TRBV13 and TRBJ2-7; 7 nucleotides agree with TRBD2. The CDR3 contains 15 residues. Germline V gene data show CDR1 as PRHDT and CDR2 as FYEKMQ (reference sequence). Unmatched junction bases numbered 4, after V lost 0 bases and J lost 2 bases. CDR3 coding DNA: TGTGCCAGCAGCTTAGGTGGGGGGGGGACCTACGAGCAGTACTTC. Translation: CASSLGGGGTYEQYF. Based on the CDR3 plus reference TRBV13 and TRBJ2-7, the full variable domain is AAGVIQSPRHLIKEKRETATLKCYPIPRHDTVYWYQQGPGQDPQFLISFYEKMQSDKGSIPDRFSAQQFSDYHSELNMSSLELGDSALYFCASSLGGGGTYEQYFGPGTRLTVT.

The rearrangement uses TRBV28 and TRBJ2-7; 8 nucleotides line up with TRBD1. Germline CDR1 and CDR2: MDHEN and SYDVKM. V shed 5 bases, J shed 2 bases, and the junction held 8 bases outside the gene matches. The CDR3 has 15 amino acids. The CDR3 spells CASSITGQVTYEQYF. The CDR3 region has the DNA TGTGCCAGCAGTATAACGGGACAGGTAACCTACGAGCAGTACTTC.

V is TRBV4-3 and J is TRBJ1-2; TRBD1 is a possible D gene (5 bases). The length of the CDR3 is 15 residues. Germline V gene sequence: CDR1 LGHNA, CDR2 YSLEER. V was clipped by 0 bases and J by 7 bases, with 15 bases between them. The CDR3 sequence is CASSQDSGGTSGYTF. CDR3 DNA sequence: TGCGCCAGCAGCCAAGACTCAGGAGGGACGAGTGGCTACACCTTC.

The chain carries TRBV6-5 and TRBJ2-5; 12 nucleotides line up with TRBD2. The CDR3 consists of 15 residues. V dropped 6 bases and J dropped 5; count of bases not matched to a gene: 7. The germline gives CDR1 MNHEY, CDR2 SVGAGI. The CDR3 sequence is CASRQTSGSGETQYF. DNA of the CDR3: TGTGCCAGCAGACAGACTAGCGGGAGTGGGGAGACCCAGTACTTC.

In its sample, this clone was seen once. The chain joins TRBV30 to TRBJ1-4, with D perhaps matching TRBD1 (6 bases). CDR1 GTSNPN and CDR2 SVGIG come from the germline V gene (reference sequence). The CDR3 is 13 residues long. The germline V and J ends were trimmed by 3 bases and 6 bases, with 11 bases remaining between them. The CDR3 spells CAWSQGLDEKLFF. CDR3 DNA sequence: TGTGCCTGGAGCCAGGGGCTGGATGAAAAACTGTTTTTT.

The chain links TRBV6-6 to TRBJ1-5, with D maybe TRBD1 (6 bases). Trimming took off 0 bases at V and 7 bases at J, with 13 bases between the two ends. The CDR3 length is 15 residues. CDR1 and CDR2 from the germline V gene are MNHNY and SVGAGI (reference sequence). CDR3 nucleotides: TGTGCCAGCAGTTACTCGGTACAGGGTGGACAGCCCCAGCATTTT. Protein: CASSYSVQGGQPQHF.

The chain links TRBV25-1 to TRBJ1-1, with D maybe TRBD1 (5 bases). V lost 6 bases, J lost 9 bases, and 17 bases lay in between. Germline lookup yields CDR1 MGHDK and CDR2 SYGVNS. The CDR3 runs 13 residues. The CDR3 is CASRIGRGLQAFF. CDR3 DNA sequence: TGTGCCAGCAGGATAGGAAGGGGACTTCAAGCTTTCTTT.

The rearrangement joins TRBV9 to TRBJ1-2; D unresolved. The CDR3 runs 15 residues. CDR1 is SGDLS, CDR2 YYNGEE, per germline. Trimming pared 6 bases from V and 0 bases from J, leaving 15 bases between. The CDR3 bases are TGTGCCAGCAACGCCGGGATCGCAGCTAACTATGGCTACACCTTC. This codes for CASNAGIAANYGYTF.

The chain joins TRBV5-1 to TRBJ2-1; TRBD2 matches 9 bases. Trimming removed 7 bases from V and 8 bases from J; junction bases left unmatched: 13. Germline V gives CDR1 SGHRS, CDR2 YFSETQ. This CDR3 has 15 amino acids. CDR3 nucleotide sequence: TGCGCCAGCGCGAGGACGAGCGGGGGGACTGATGAGCAGTTCTTC. Protein sequence: CASARTSGGTDEQFF.

The chain employs TRBV30 and TRBJ2-1, with D possibly TRBD2 on 5 matching bases. Looked up from germline, CDR1 is GTSNPN and CDR2 is SVGIG (reference sequence). The CDR3 runs 16 residues. The V and J ends lost 4 bases and 4 bases respectively, with 20 bases between them. In nucleotides, the CDR3 is TGTGCCTGGACCTCAGACGGACTCCCCGAGTACAATGAGCAGTTCTTC. Amino acids: CAWTSDGLPEYNEQFF.

The rearrangement uses TRBV5-1 and TRBJ2-1; D is possibly TRBD1 (6 bases). Germline V gene sequence: CDR1 SGHRS, CDR2 YFSETQ. V lost 4 bases, J lost 6 bases, and 8 bases lay in between. The CDR3 length is 12 residues. The DNA for the CDR3 is TGCGCCAGCAGCCAGGGGTTCAATGAGCAGTTCTTC. Translation: CASSQGFNEQFF.

The genes are TRBV5-6 and TRBJ1-1; the D gene is possibly TRBD1 (5 bases). The germline V and J ends were trimmed by 1 base and 5 bases, with 6 bases remaining between them. The germline V gene encodes CDR1 SGHDT and CDR2 YYEEEE. The CDR3 consists of 12 residues. This CDR3 reads CASSLRGTEAFF. DNA for the CDR3: TGTGCCAGCAGCTTGAGGGGAACTGAAGCTTTCTTT.

The genes are TRBV7-9 and TRBJ1-4; TRBD1 matches at 9 bases. The germline CDR1 and CDR2 sequences are SEHNR and FQNEAQ (reference sequence). CDR3 length: 16 residues. J was trimmed by 4 bases and V by 0 bases; bases with no gene match: 3. The chain's CDR3 is CASSLAGTGHNEKLFF. As DNA, the CDR3 is TGTGCCAGCAGCTTAGCGGGGACAGGGCATAATGAAAAACTGTTTTTT.